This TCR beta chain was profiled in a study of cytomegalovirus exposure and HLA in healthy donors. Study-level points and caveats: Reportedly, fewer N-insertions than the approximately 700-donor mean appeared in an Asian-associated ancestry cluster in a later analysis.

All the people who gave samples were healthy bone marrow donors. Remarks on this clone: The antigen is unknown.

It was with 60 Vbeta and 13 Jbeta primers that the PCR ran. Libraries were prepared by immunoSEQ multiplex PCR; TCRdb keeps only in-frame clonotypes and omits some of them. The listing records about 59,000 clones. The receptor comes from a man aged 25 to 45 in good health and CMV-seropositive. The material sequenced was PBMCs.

CDR3 nucleotides: TGTGCCAGCAGTTGGGATATCGACAGGGCAACTGGAAACACCATATATTTT. Its protein is CASSWDIDRATGNTIYF. V and J are TRBV5-5 and TRBJ1-3; 7 bases match TRBD1. Unmatched junction bases numbered 13, after V lost 5 bases and J lost 2 bases. Germline CDR1 reads SGHKS; CDR2 reads YYEKEE (reference sequence). The CDR3 contains 17 residues. Full variable domain (missing parts from reference TRBV5-5 and TRBJ1-3): DAGVTQSPTHLIKTRGQQVTLRCSPISGHKSVSWYQQVLGQGPQFIFQYYEKEERGRGNFPDRFSARQFPNYSSELNVNALLLGDSALYLCASSWDIDRATGNTIYFGEGSWLTVV.